This TCR beta chain is drawn from a study of breast tumors, draining lymph nodes, adjacent tissues. Study results and limitations: That most tumor T cells come from lymph nodes remained unproven. Compared with lymph nodes, tumors were less diverse; compared with nontumor tissue, more. The data were judged consistent with most tumor T cells coming from lymph node and expanding in tumor. Luminal-like breast cancer showed significantly greater tumor-nontumor repertoire similarity than basal-like breast cancer did.

TCRdb independently ran MiXCR on the multiplex PCR reads; one entry per CDR3 protein. In the table there are 140,000 or so distinct CDR3 sequences, about 31% of which are singletons. The CDR3 spans 16 residues. Germline V gives CDR1 LNHDA, CDR2 SQIVND (reference sequence). V was clipped by 7 bases and J by 8 bases; unmatched bases: 19. This clonotype was seen ten or more times. Its antigen is unidentified. Breast cancer patients provided tissue from their axillary draining lymph nodes. The chain carries TRBV19 and TRBJ1-2, with 7 bases matching TRBD1. The sample was axillary lymph node tissue. This sequence was found in a female donor with breast cancer. Some clones in this sample may be carry-over from other donors' samples. CDR3 loop: CASNSYGQGGVRGYTF. CDR3 nucleotide sequence: TGTGCCAGTAACTCCTACGGGCAGGGGGGCGTCAGGGGCTACACCTTC.